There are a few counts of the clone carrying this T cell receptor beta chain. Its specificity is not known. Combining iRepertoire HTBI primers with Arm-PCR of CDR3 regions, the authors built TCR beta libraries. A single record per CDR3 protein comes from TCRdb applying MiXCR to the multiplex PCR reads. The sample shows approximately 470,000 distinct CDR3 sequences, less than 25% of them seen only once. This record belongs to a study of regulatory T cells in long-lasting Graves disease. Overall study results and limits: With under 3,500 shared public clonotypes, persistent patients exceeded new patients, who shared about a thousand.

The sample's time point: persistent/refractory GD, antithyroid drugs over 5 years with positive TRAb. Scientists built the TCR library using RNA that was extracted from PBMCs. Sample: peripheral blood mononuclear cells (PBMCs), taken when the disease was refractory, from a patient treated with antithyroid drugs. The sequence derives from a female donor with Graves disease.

CDR3 DNA: TGCAGCGTTGCGTCCCTAATGAGTAAGGGCAACTATGGCTACACCTTC. It codes for CSVASLMSKGNYGYTF. The genes are TRBV29-1 and TRBJ1-2; D unresolved. This CDR3 is 16 amino acids long. Trimming stripped 4 bases from V and 2 bases from J, with 20 bases between. The germline V gene encodes CDR1 SQVTM and CDR2 ANQGSEA.